A single sample is the source of the 3 T cell receptor beta chains below, sequenced in a study of OX40 agonist ivuxolimab in advanced cancers. The method was immunoSEQ multiplex PCR; TCRdb's version includes in-frame clones alone and lacks a portion of them. Among 7,000 to 8,500 clones listed, approximately 79% were seen once. The starting material was CD4+ or CD8+ T cells sorted from blood, obtained in a trial of the OX40 agonist ivuxolimab. Receptors were obtained from an adult with an advanced solid tumor such as melanoma, head and neck, liver or kidney cancer.

This clone appeared a few times. V gene TRBV4-1 combines with J gene TRBJ2-7; D remains unclear. The CDR3 length is 15 residues. The germline V and J ends were trimmed by 4 bases and 6 bases, with 19 bases remaining between them. Germline V gives CDR1 MGHRA, CDR2 YSYEKL. CDR3 protein: CASSPGPDAVREQYF. The DNA of the CDR3 is TGCGCCAGCAGCCCCGGACCCGACGCAGTTCGCGAGCAGTACTTC.

The chain recombines TRBV29-1 with TRBJ2-3; D is possibly TRBD1 or TRBD2 (8 bases each). CDR1 is SQVTM, CDR2 ANQGSEA, per germline. The CDR3 is 17 residues long. V gave up 7 bases and J gave up 2 bases, with 25 bases separating them. CDR3 protein: CSGTGSSSGAPTDTQYF. CDR3 DNA sequence: TGCAGCGGGACAGGGAGTAGTAGCGGGGCCCCCACAGATACGCAGTATTTT.

V is TRBV2 and J is TRBJ1-3; possibly TRBD1 for D (6 bases). This CDR3 is built from 14 residues. Germline values: CDR1 SNHLY, CDR2 FYNNEI. Trimming took 6 bases from V and 1 from J, leaving 10 bases between them. The CDR3 here is CASRGRGSGNTIYF. The CDR3 region has the DNA TGTGCCAGCAGGGGAAGGGGGTCTGGAAACACCATATATTTT.